The present entry profiles one T cell receptor beta chain with its context. This clonotype was seen repeatedly, ten times or more. It has no known antigen specificity. Nothing much larger sits one base from this clone, and base qualities are not available. The source of the sample is a study of blood T cells in healthy people across ages (dated by TCRdb to the mid-2010s). At the level of the whole study: In model experiments, roughly one uniquely barcoded TCR beta cDNA molecule per two T cells was captured by template switching. The study measured age-related changes in TCR beta repertoire diversity using deep sequencing normalized with unique cDNA molecular identifiers. The donors were split into four age groups: young (average roughly 15 years), middle-aged (over 35), aged (about 62) and long-lived (under 85). To avoid experimental bias, donors of different ages were randomly spread across the sequencing lanes. Using the same blood draw, the study looked at two additional independent replicas of 1 million unique cDNA reads for two donors, one aged 18 to 30 and the other aged 80 or older. Overall results and qualifications from the work: Compared with the aged group, more naive CD4+ T cells, fewer expanded clones and increased TCR diversity were shown by the long-lived group, suggesting age selection. Conclusive comparison of naive and antigen-experienced compartments was prevented by the profiling of bulk unsorted PBMCs. There was a strong correlation between observed TCR beta diversity and the percentage of naive T cells measured by flow cytometry. Donor CMV infection status was unknown, potentially confounding age-related changes in expanded clonotypes. Total diversity estimates from one million sequenced T cells were considered lower bounds and underestimates. Observed TCR beta diversity per million T cells fell roughly linearly with age, and a significant reduction was already apparent by age around 40.

The library was prepared using 5' RACE. Sequencing was carried out with an Illumina HiSeq 2500. A second PCR of roughly 7 to 11 cycles was run with a J-beta primer mix and a sample-barcoded 5' primer. A template-switch 5' adaptor carrying 12 random nucleotides introduced a unique molecular identifier onto each TCR beta cDNA molecule. At least 2.5 million CDR3-containing paired-end reads were obtained from each sample. First-strand cDNA synthesis was performed from all RNA using the Mint cDNA synthesis kit, with priming by a TRBC-specific oligonucleotide. Following uracil-DNA glycosylase treatment, a first 18-cycle PCR with universal primers M1SS and BC2_uni_R was performed on all cDNA. The authors processed their data as follows. For normalization, 1 million high-quality reads were randomly selected from each sample, with every read carrying a distinct molecular identifier. Reads with shared molecular identifiers were discarded instead of being binned into consensus sequences. MiTCR, set to a Q25 quality threshold and the strictest error-elimination algorithm, was used for CDR3 identification, clonotype clustering and error correction. A nonparametric unseen species model with Euler transformation was used to estimate a lower bound on total TCR beta diversity. TCRdb ran its own pipeline on the public reads, namely fastp trimming at Q25 and MiXCR clone calling, and kept in-frame beta chains. When rows share a CDR3 protein, they turn into one entry using the most common DNA and genes. TCRdb's processing, not the authors' own work, is the source of the V and J calls. This sample comprises approximately 680,000 distinct CDR3 sequences, about a third of them detected only once. 15% of the sample goes to the ten largest clones.

Trimming costs V 4 bases and J 3 bases, and their ends lie 11 bases apart. The CDR3 starts with the cysteine, ends with the phenylalanine, and has 14 residues. Kept here is only the CDR3 DNA, which spans 42 bases and is read in frame from base 1. In the germline V gene, CDR1 corresponds to SGHDT and CDR2 to YYEEEE. The 39 donors, aged about 6 to 100 years, were systemically healthy Caucasian individuals from Russia. Each donor gave about 9.7 milliliters of peripheral blood, drawn into EDTA-treated Vacutainer tubes. Ficoll-Paque density-gradient centrifugation was used to isolate PBMCs, with at least 6.5 million obtained per sample. Total RNA was extracted from PBMCs with Trizol reagent, with at least 6 micrograms obtained per sample. Naive CD45RAhigh/CD27high T cell percentages were measured by flow cytometry on a PBMC aliquot from every donor.

Recombination linked TRBV5-6 to TRBJ1-5; perhaps TRBD1 is the D gene, with 5 bases matching. Sequencing was done on a sample of blood. This receptor was taken from a woman older than 75 in good health. Donor details come from another sample of the same person, matched by shared clones. This receptor carries the CDR3 CASSLGPLNQPQHF. The DNA sequence reads TGTGCCAGCAGCCTGGGACCGCTCAATCAGCCCCAGCATTTT.